This T cell receptor beta chain was obtained from a study of blood T cell repertoires in COVID-19 (dated by TCRdb to between 2020 and 2021). Looking at the study overall: Samples from collaborators originated in the United States, Italy and Spain and spanned both the acute and convalescent phases of COVID-19. The material from the prospective study consisted of cDNA or gDNA derived from T cells, B-cell-depleted T cells, or PBMCs. Deeply sampled blood TCRbeta repertoires from subjects exposed to, actively infected with, or recovered from COVID-19 were included in the dataset. The repertoires were released in a freely available public database meant as a resource for research on the immune response to SARS-CoV-2. The samples were drawn from two sources: the first 160 participants of the ongoing ImmuneRACE study, and 1,200 or so subjects contributed by 6 global collaborators. Sample metadata almost always included a de-identified subject ID, COVID-19 status, age in years and sex. Where available, HLA class I and class II types were taken from metadata supplied by the sample provider and were not determined by assay-based typing. The paper as a whole reports these results and caveats: The amount of clinical and demographic metadata varied by source and participant and was provided uncurated.

Another Seattle source contributed samples from volunteer blood donors who had recovered from COVID-19. The collaborating institutions used their own protocols to collect whole blood in K2EDTA tubes. For TCRbeta analysis, collaborators shipped samples as frozen whole blood, isolated PBMCs, or DNA extracted from either of those sample types. The table lists this clone with a count of one. The specificity of this receptor is unknown. Nothing much larger sits one base from this clone, and base qualities are not available. The immunoSEQ Assay, a bias-controlled multiplex PCR, was used to amplify TCRbeta CDR3 regions from genomic DNA. Per the source publication's procedure: Within the assay, amplification of reference gene primers was used to estimate how many nucleated cells each sample contained. To quantify the absolute abundance of each unique TCRbeta CDR3 rearrangement, sequence reads were collapsed and filtered. For each sample, productive Simpson clonality was calculated as the square root of Simpson's diversity index across productive rearrangements. The source is immuneACCESS, and TCRdb retained only in-frame sequences with V and J called. Part of the clones is not carried over; for the studies checked, unresolved V genes explain less than half of this, and the remainder is unexplained. Clonal size and the V and J genes are those of that table, whereas D and trimming came from the DNA. In this sample the table shows some 180,000 clones, around 80% of which occur a single time. Of the sample, roughly 12% is held by the ten largest clones.

For CDR1 and CDR2, the germline V gene lists SGHVS and FNYEAQ. The CDR3 runs 14 amino acids, cysteine and phenylalanine included. Just the 42-base CDR3 DNA is kept, in frame starting at base 1. V drops 3 bases and J drops 2 bases, leaving 8 bases in between. The V gene is TRBV7-6 and the J gene is TRBJ2-1; the D gene assignment is ambiguous. The sequence was obtained from a man in his fifties or sixties who had recovered from COVID-19. Material: peripheral blood. The CDR3 reads as follows: CASSLLVAYNEQFF. In nucleotides, the sequence is TGTGCCAGCAGCTTGCTAGTAGCCTACAATGAGCAGTTCTTC.